Shown below are 11 T cell receptor beta chains from a single sample sequenced in a study of siplizumab effects on memory and regulatory T cells (dated by TCRdb to the late 2010s). The library was generated by the immunoSEQ multiplex PCR assay. As stored in TCRdb, this immuneACCESS dataset retains in-frame rearrangements with V and J assigned. A fraction of the clones does not appear; measured against another copy, unresolved V genes explain less than half of the discrepancy, and the remainder lacks a known reason. The sample table contains 95,000 to 100,000 clones; only one count was recorded for about 90% of them. The ten largest clones add up to 12% of the sample. Sequences were obtained from non-Treg CD4+ T cells sorted from blood. The cell subset or site label, as the study defines it: FACS-sorted unstimulated CD4+ non-regulatory T cells. The receptors were sampled from a human donor in good health.

The CDR3 loop is CASSGEGAEGPLNTGELFF. The CDR3 DNA reads TGTGCCAGCAGCGGAGAGGGAGCGGAAGGACCTCTAAACACCGGGGAGCTGTTTTTT. V is TRBV4-2 and J is TRBJ2-2; the D gene is possibly TRBD2 (5 bases). Trimming pared 5 bases from V and 2 bases from J, leaving 24 bases between. The CDR3 is 19 amino acids. CDR1 and CDR2 (germline): LGHNA, YNFKEQ.

This rearrangement joins TRBV7-9 to TRBJ1-2; D is unclear. CDR1 is SEHNR and CDR2 is FQNEAQ in the germline V gene (reference sequence). The CDR3 spans 13 residues. V was shortened by 11 bases and J by 2 bases, with 15 bases between the two germline ends. In DNA form, the CDR3 reads TGTGCCGGCCATGTGGCGGGGAACTATGGCTACACCTTC. Protein: CAGHVAGNYGYTF.

The table lists this clone with a few counts. The rearrangement uses TRBV7-6 and TRBJ2-3; D uncertain. The CDR3 is 11 residues long. Looked up from germline, CDR1 is SGHVS and CDR2 is FNYEAQ. V was trimmed by 1 base and J by 10 bases, leaving 6 bases between them. The CDR3 DNA reads TGTGCCAGCAGCTTAGGCCTGGCGCAGTATTTT. This gives the protein CASSLGLAQYF.

V gene TRBV2 combines with J gene TRBJ2-7, with no clear D. V lost 3 bases and J 3 bases, leaving 15 bases between the germline ends. CDR1 SNHLY and CDR2 FYNNEI come from the germline V gene. This CDR3 spans 15 amino acids. The CDR3 sequence: CASSELTGVGYEQYF. The CDR3 DNA sequence: TGTGCCAGCAGTGAGCTGACTGGGGTAGGCTACGAGCAGTACTTC.

This chain links TRBV7-3 with TRBJ2-2, with a possible D match to TRBD2 (5 bases). This CDR3 spans 16 amino acids. Germline V gene data show CDR1 as SGHTA and CDR2 as FQGTGA. The germline V and J ends were trimmed by 5 bases and 0 bases, with 13 bases remaining between them. The CDR3 sequence is CASSRLRVTNTGELFF. The DNA of the CDR3 is TGTGCCAGCAGCCGACTGAGGGTAACGAACACCGGGGAGCTGTTTTTT.

The gene calls are TRBV28 and TRBJ1-4; 7 bases map to TRBD1. This CDR3 is built from 12 residues. Germline V gives CDR1 MDHEN, CDR2 SYDVKM. The trim removed 9 bases at V and 8 bases at J, leaving 6 bases unmatched. Here the CDR3 reads CASETGREKLFF. The CDR3 coding sequence is TGTGCCAGTGAGACAGGGAGGGAAAAACTGTTTTTT.

The J gene is TRBJ2-7, the V gene TRBV7-9; D remains ambiguous. The CDR3 has 14 amino acids. Per germline, CDR1 SEHNR and CDR2 FQNEAQ (reference sequence). V lost 5 bases and J lost 0, with 11 bases in between. The CDR3 sequence is CASSPGVASYEQYF. The CDR3 DNA follows: TGTGCCAGCAGCCCCGGCGTGGCCTCCTACGAGCAGTACTTC.

V and J are TRBV29-1 and TRBJ2-2; TRBD1 is a possible D gene (6 bases). This CDR3 contains 13 residues. V was shortened by 3 bases and J by 8 bases, with 13 bases between the two germline ends. Germline loops: CDR1 SQVTM, CDR2 ANQGSEA. CDR3 bases: TGCAGCGTTGAGCTCTGGCAGGGGGGGGAGCTGTTTTTT. It yields the protein CSVELWQGGELFF.

This sequence joins TRBV7-3 and TRBJ2-3, with D perhaps matching TRBD2 (6 bases). Trimming removed 5 bases at V and 0 bases at J, with 12 bases between. This CDR3 spans 15 amino acids. CDR1 SGHTA and CDR2 FQGTGA come from the germline V gene. The CDR3 nucleotides read TGTGCCAGCAGCATCTCCGGGACTAGCACAGATACGCAGTATTTT. As protein: CASSISGTSTDTQYF.

The V and J genes are TRBV7-9 and TRBJ2-3, with D tentatively TRBD1 (6 bases). CDR1 and CDR2 from the germline V gene are SEHNR and FQNEAQ (reference sequence). The CDR3 covers 15 residues. V lost 2 bases and J 2 bases, leaving 11 bases between the germline ends. Here the CDR3 DNA reads TGTGCCAGCAGCTTACAGGGGACCTACACAGATACGCAGTATTTT. This sequence encodes CASSLQGTYTDTQYF.

DNA of the CDR3: TGTGCCAGCAGTGAAATTTACGGACACCAAGAGACCCAGTACTTC. It encodes CASSEIYGHQETQYF. This chain uses TRBV6-1 with TRBJ2-5, with D unresolved. The CDR3 extends over 15 amino acids. The germline V and J ends were trimmed by 2 bases and 0 bases, with 10 bases remaining between them. CDR1 and CDR2 (germline): MNHNS, SASEGT.